This T cell receptor (beta chain) was observed in a study of shared clonotypes between healthy human individuals. Every subset had its genomic DNA shared out evenly among several immunoSEQ plates. In replicate PCRs of sorted subsets, approximately 190 ng DNA, about 29,000 T cell genomes, was used. Libraries were prepared by immunoSEQ multiplex PCR; TCRdb keeps only in-frame clonotypes and omits some of them. The profile shows about 1.1 million clones, around 77% of them singletons. Worth noting for this clone: Its cognate antigen is unknown.

Study results and caveats: Clonotypes that were shared across a handful of donors made up roughly 5% of naive CD4 clonotypes. Larger richness was generally estimated for naive than memory subsets.

Germline assignment: CDR1 SQVTM and CDR2 ANQGSEA. The CDR3 spans 13 residues. The junction had 8 bases not matched to a gene; V was cut back by 7 bases and J by 3 bases. The sample taken for sequencing was memory CD4+ T cells from PBMCs. Subset described: CD45RA-negative fraction. This chain links TRBV29-1 with TRBJ2-7; 8 bases fit TRBD1. The sequence was collected from a man in his late teens or twenties in good health. Some clones in this sample may be carry-over from other donors' samples. The DNA of the CDR3 is TGCAGCGCCGGAGAGACAGGGGACTACGAGCAGTACTTC. It codes for CSAGETGDYEQYF.